This entry concerns a single T cell receptor (beta chain). Here immunoSEQ multiplex PCR was the method, and the copy in TCRdb shows in-frame clones only, minus some. The table records around 100,000 clones, approximately 89% of them present only once. The source of the sample is a study of OX40 agonist ivuxolimab in advanced cancers. The CDR3 extends over 17 amino acids. V was trimmed by 4 bases and J by 11 bases, leaving 26 bases between them. Germline V gene data show CDR1 as SGHNT and CDR2 as YENEEA. This sequence was found in an adult with an advanced solid tumor such as melanoma, head and neck, liver or kidney cancer. Source: CD4+ or CD8+ T cells sorted from blood, taken in a trial of the OX40 agonist ivuxolimab. J is TRBJ1-4 and V is TRBV11-3; D unresolved. CDR3 DNA sequence: TGTGCCAGCAGCTCGGGCCTGGTTAGAGGAGGTCTTTTGAAACTGTTTTTT. This encodes CASSSGLVRGGLLKLFF.